The 19 T cell receptor beta chains reported below all come from one sample, sequenced in a study of prognosis after radiotherapy for stage I lung cancer. Genomic DNA yielded TCR beta CDR3, amplified by two-round multiplex PCR. Every TRBV and TRBJ gene had its own specific primer in first-round PCR. TCRdb processed the multiplex PCR reads anew with MiXCR; each CDR3 protein has one entry. Counted here are about 59,000 distinct CDR3 sequences, less than 30% occurring once; the ten biggest clones make up 7.5%. The source was PBMCs, collected before or after stereotactic body radiation therapy (not recorded which). Receptors were obtained from a donor aged 50 or older with non-small cell lung cancer.

The table lists this clonotype with many counts. The chain is built from TRBV30 and TRBJ2-7; D unclear. The CDR3 spans 14 residues. From germline, CDR1 is GTSNPN and CDR2 SVGIG (reference sequence). Trimming pared 0 bases from V and 0 bases from J, leaving 9 bases between. Here the CDR3 reads CAWSVRTGSYEQYF. For the CDR3, the DNA is TGTGCCTGGAGTGTCCGGACGGGCTCCTACGAGCAGTACTTC.

As for this clonotype: At one end, the junction sequence differs from germline, possibly due to a read error. CDR3 protein: CASSVGGQGSRTGGLFF. The CDR3 DNA follows: TGTGCCAGCAGTGTTGGGGGACAGGGCTCAAGAACCGGGGGGCTGTTTTTT. This chain uses TRBV2 with TRBJ2-2; TRBD1 matches at 9 bases. Germline V CDR1 and CDR2: SNHLY, FYNNEI. This CDR3 spans 17 amino acids.

This clonotype was seen only a few times. This may be a read error: a much more frequent sequence differs by one nucleotide. CDR3 DNA: TGTGCCGGCAGCTCAGGGGACTATGGCTACACCTTC. Translated, it gives CAGSSGDYGYTF. V is TRBV7-9 and J is TRBJ1-2, with a weak D call TRBD1 (6 bases). The CDR3 totals 12 residues. The germline gives CDR1 SEHNR, CDR2 FQNEAQ (reference sequence).

About this clonotype: One junction end disagrees with the germline gene, perhaps due to a read error. This chain joins TRBV19 and TRBJ2-5; 7 bases align to TRBD1. Per the germline V gene, CDR1 is LNHDA and CDR2 is SQIVND (reference sequence). The CDR3 runs 14 residues. CDR3: CVSRGQGQQETQYF. The CDR3 DNA sequence: TGTGTCAGTAGGGGGCAGGGGCAACAAGAGACCCAGTACTTC.

As concerns this clonotype: This may come from a read error, since a much larger clone is one base off. The chain combines TRBV5-5 with TRBJ2-1; perhaps TRBD1 as D (5 bases). CDR1 is SGHKS and CDR2 is YYEKEE in the germline V gene (reference sequence). Deletions cut 2 bases from V and 4 bases from J, with 13 bases between. This CDR3 spans 15 amino acids. DNA of the CDR3: TGTGCCAGCAGCTTTGACCCAGGGCGGTACAATGAGCAGTTCTTC. It is translated as CASSFDPGRYNEQFF.

About this clonotype: This may stem from a read error, because a much larger clone lies one nucleotide away. The chain joins TRBV3-1 to TRBJ1-2; the match to TRBD1 covers 7 bases. The CDR3 has 15 amino acids. The germline gives CDR1 LGHDT, CDR2 YNNKEL (reference sequence). CDR3 DNA: TGTGCCAACAGCCCCGCCAGGGGGACGTTCTATGGCTACACCTTC. Protein product: CANSPARGTFYGYTF.

This clonotype was counted ten times or more. CDR3 DNA sequence: TGTGCCAGCAGCTTAGATGAGGGCACAGGAGAAAAACTGTTTTTT. Translation gives CASSLDEGTGEKLFF. This chain links TRBV7-2 with TRBJ1-4, with a possible D match to TRBD1 (5 bases). V lost 1 base and J lost 8, with 14 bases in between. Germline lookup yields CDR1 SGHTA and CDR2 FQGNSA. The CDR3 length is 15 residues. Variable domain in full (rest from reference TRBV7-2 and TRBJ1-4): GAGVSQSPSNKVTEKGKDVELRCDPISGHTALYWYRQSLGQGLEFLIYFQGNSAPDKSGLPSDRFSAERTGGSVSTLTIQRTQQEDSAVYLCASSLDEGTGEKLFFGSGTQLSVL.

The genes are TRBV7-9 and TRBJ2-3; D gene uncertain. Germline CDR1 and CDR2: SEHNR and FQNEAQ (reference sequence). The CDR3 sequence is 15 residues long. V lost 2 bases and J 6 bases, leaving 15 bases between the germline ends. CDR3 sequence reads: CASSLMGGHKDTQYF. The DNA for the CDR3 is TGTGCCAGCAGCTTAATGGGCGGTCACAAGGATACGCAGTATTTT.

This clonotype was seen at least ten times. Here the CDR3 DNA reads TGCAGTGCTAGCGGAGAGGCCGGAGCTAGCACAGATACGCAGTATTTT. Translating gives CSASGEAGASTDTQYF. This chain connects TRBV20-1 to TRBJ2-3; no reliable D call. V shed 3 bases and J shed 0 bases, with 16 bases lying between them. CDR1 DFQATT and CDR2 SNEGSKA come from the germline V gene (reference sequence). The CDR3 has 16 residues.

This clonotype was seen at least ten times. CDR3 nucleotides: TGCGCCAGCAGCCAGGACAGCGGGCAGAATTCACCCCTCCACTTT. Amino acid sequence: CASSQDSGQNSPLHF. The chain joins TRBV5-1 to TRBJ1-6; possibly TRBD1 for D (6 bases). Germline CDR1 and CDR2: SGHRS and YFSETQ. V was trimmed by 4 bases and J by 7 bases, leaving 15 bases between them. The CDR3 is 15 residues long.

This clonotype was seen ten or more times. V is TRBV24-1 and J is TRBJ2-1, with 10 bases lining up with TRBD1. The CDR3 is 16 residues long. Trimming cost V 4 bases and J 2 bases; bases outside gene matches: 4. Germline-derived CDR1 and CDR2 are KGHDR and SFDVKD. The CDR3 bases are TGTGCCACCAGTGAATCTGGACAGGGGGCCTACAATGAGCAGTTCTTC. This codes for CATSESGQGAYNEQFF.

The table lists this clonotype with many counts. V gene TRBV12-3 or TRBV12-4 combines with J gene TRBJ2-7; D gene uncertain. CDR3 length equals 14 residues. V lost 6 bases and J 2 bases, leaving 14 bases between the germline ends. The CDR3 spells CASSRNQFPYEQYF. For the CDR3, the DNA is TGTGCCAGCAGCCGTAATCAGTTTCCCTACGAGCAGTACTTC.

This clonotype has just one count. This sequence may be a read error, since a much larger clone differs from it by one base. The chain employs TRBV18 and TRBJ1-4; D remains ambiguous. With 1 base removed from V and 4 bases from J, the gap between germline ends came to 13 bases. This CDR3 contains 16 residues. The V gene's germline CDR1 is KGHSH and CDR2 LQKENI. CDR3 protein: CASSPLAPEYNEKLFF. In DNA, the CDR3 is TGTGCCAGCTCACCACTCGCACCCGAATATAATGAAAAACTGTTTTTT.

This sequence joins TRBV2 and TRBJ2-5; D is perhaps TRBD2 (6 bases). Germline CDR1 and CDR2: SNHLY and FYNNEI. The CDR3 is 14 residues long. The V end lost 4 bases, the J end lost 4 bases, and 13 bases lay between the germline ends. For the CDR3, the DNA is TGTGCCAGCAGTGGGGCAGTGGGGGGAGAGACCCAGTACTTC. As protein: CASSGAVGGETQYF.

To note about this clonotype: An end of the junction does not agree with germline; a read error may underlie this. The chain combines TRBV6-5 with TRBJ2-5; tentatively, D is TRBD1 or TRBD2 (5 bases each). The CDR3 spans 17 residues. CDR1 is MNHEY, CDR2 SVGAGI, per germline. The CDR3 DNA sequence: TGTACCAGCAGTTACCCGATTGCGGTCCGGGACGGAGAGACCCATTACTTC. It specifies CTSSYPIAVRDGETHYF.

Notes on this clonotype: Given a far larger clone just one base away, this is likely a sequencing read error. This chain joins TRBV6-5 and TRBJ1-2; 7 bases match TRBD1. V was clipped by 4 bases and J by 5 bases; unmatched bases: 7. Germline V gives CDR1 MNHEY, CDR2 SVGAGI. The CDR3 totals 14 residues. CDR3 coding DNA: TGTGCCAGCAGTTCCTCCGGGACAGAATATGGCTACACCTTC. This sequence encodes CASSSSGTEYGYTF.

Note on this clonotype: An end of the junction differs from the germline gene, which may be a read error. The chain links TRBV12-3 or TRBV12-4 to TRBJ2-5; D call uncertain. This CDR3 region has 14 residues. Written as DNA, the CDR3 is TGTTCCAGCAGTCCGGTGTGGGCGGCCGATACCCAGTACTTC. Translated: CSSSPVWAADTQYF.

About this clonotype: This may arise from a read error, as a much more abundant clone is one base away. The conserved phenylalanine or tryptophan normally closing the CDR3 is absent here, so this likely arose from a read error. J is TRBJ2-5 and V is TRBV6-9; TRBD2 aligns across 9 bases. The length of the CDR3 is 15 residues. The germline CDR1 and CDR2 sequences are MNHGY and SVAAGI. V gave up 3 bases and J gave up 5 bases; unmatched junction bases: 7. The CDR3 DNA reads TGTGCCAGCAGTTACGCGGGGGGGGGTCGGGAGACCCAGTACTTA. This codes for CASSYAGGGRETQYL.

This clonotype was recorded many times. V gene TRBV10-3 combines with J gene TRBJ2-7, with D unclear. Germline assignment: CDR1 ENHRY and CDR2 SYGVKD. The CDR3 sequence is 11 residues long. V was pared by 0 bases and J by 7 bases, with 4 bases between. The CDR3 sequence: CAISESWEQYF. The DNA of the CDR3 is TGTGCCATCAGTGAGTCGTGGGAGCAGTACTTC.